The next 27 T cell receptor beta chains were all read from a single sample in a study of cytomegalovirus exposure and HLA in healthy donors. The PCR contained 60 Vbeta and 13 Jbeta primers. Profiling relied on immunoSEQ multiplex PCR, and the TCRdb table lists in-frame clones only, not all of them. The repertoire consists of over 85,000 clones, with about 78% occurring once and the leading ten covering 3.4%. Sequencing was done on a sample of PBMCs. Receptor source: a man aged 35 to 55 in good health and CMV-seronegative.

The table lists this clone with a count of one. The J gene is TRBJ2-7, the V gene TRBV6-6; perhaps TRBD1 as D (5 bases). The germline V gene encodes CDR1 MNHNY and CDR2 SVGAGI (reference sequence). With 4 bases removed from V and 3 bases from J, the gap between germline ends came to 10 bases. The CDR3 consists of 13 residues. In DNA form, the CDR3 reads TGTGCCAGCAGTTTGACAGAACTCTACGAGCAGTACTTC. Translating gives CASSLTELYEQYF.

Only one count was recorded for this clone. This chain uses TRBV7-3 with TRBJ1-1; D not certain. Trimming cost V 4 bases and J 1 base, with 7 bases left between them. The germline V gene encodes CDR1 SGHTA and CDR2 FQGTGA. CDR3 size: 13 residues. The CDR3 nucleotides are TGTGCCAGCAGCTCCACACCGAACACTGAAGCTTTCTTT. Translation: CASSSTPNTEAFF.

The chain joins TRBV28 to TRBJ2-7; perhaps TRBD2 as D (6 bases). CDR1 is MDHEN, CDR2 SYDVKM, per germline. This CDR3 has 17 residues. V shed 6 bases and J shed 6 bases, with 27 bases lying between them. The CDR3 sequence is CASSSPRRRGWRSEQYF. CDR3 DNA: TGTGCCAGCAGCTCCCCCCGCCGGCGGGGTTGGAGAAGCGAGCAGTACTTC.

V usage is TRBV19 and J usage is TRBJ2-3; TRBD2 is a possible D gene (6 bases). The CDR3 contains 17 residues. Germline V lookup: CDR1 LNHDA, CDR2 SQIVND (reference sequence). The V end lost 10 bases, the J end lost 2 bases, and 25 bases lay between the germline ends. DNA for the CDR3: TGTGCCACCAGTATAATACGCGGAAGCGGGCCCACAGATACGCAGTATTTT. Protein: CATSIIRGSGPTDTQYF.

The chain recombines TRBV10-1 with TRBJ2-7, with 13 bases lining up with TRBD2. V lost 2 bases, J lost 9 bases, and 4 bases stayed unmatched. The length of the CDR3 is 14 residues. The germline gives CDR1 WNHNN, CDR2 SYGVQD (reference sequence). Here the CDR3 DNA reads TGCGCCAGCAGTGAGGGGACTAGCGGGAACAGGCAGTACTTC. Translating it yields CASSEGTSGNRQYF.

This chain joins TRBV7-6 and TRBJ1-1; tentative D call: TRBD1 (6 bases). Per germline, CDR1 SGHVS and CDR2 FNYEAQ. V lost 0 bases and J 6 bases, leaving 11 bases between the germline ends. The CDR3 is 14 residues long. For the CDR3, the DNA is TGTGCCAGCAGCTTAGCTCCAGGGGTGGCTGAAGCTTTCTTT. It yields the protein CASSLAPGVAEAFF.

This chain connects TRBV5-1 to TRBJ2-7, with 8 bases matching TRBD1. The junction had 12 bases not matched to a gene; V was cut back by 4 bases and J by 3 bases. The CDR3 loop spans 16 amino acids. Germline CDR1 and CDR2: SGHRS and YFSETQ. The CDR3 loop is CASSPTGVGANYEQYF. For the CDR3, the DNA is TGCGCCAGCAGCCCGACAGGGGTGGGGGCAAACTACGAGCAGTACTTC.

This clone came up once. V is TRBV10-1 and J is TRBJ1-5; D is perhaps TRBD1 (5 bases). Germline V gene lookup returns CDR1 WNHNN and CDR2 SYGVQD (reference sequence). The ends were cut back, 8 bases at V and 5 bases at J, with 13 bases in the middle. The CDR3 sequence is 13 residues long. CDR3 in amino acids: CASSTGLYQPQHF. The CDR3 DNA sequence: TGCGCCAGCTCTACGGGACTTTATCAGCCCCAGCATTTT.

This chain joins TRBV9 and TRBJ1-1; the D gene is possibly TRBD1 (5 bases). CDR3 length equals 15 residues. Germline loops: CDR1 SGDLS, CDR2 YYNGEE. V was trimmed by 0 bases and J by 0 bases, leaving 9 bases between them. CDR3 sequence (DNA): TGTGCCAGCAGCGTAGATCCACAGGTGAACACTGAAGCTTTCTTT. Its translation: CASSVDPQVNTEAFF.

This chain uses TRBV7-9 with TRBJ2-2; 9 bases agree with TRBD1. The CDR3 extends over 16 amino acids. J was trimmed by 12 bases and V by 0 bases; bases with no gene match: 11. Germline assignment: CDR1 SEHNR and CDR2 FQNEAQ (reference sequence). CDR3 bases: TGTGCCAGCAGCTTAGCGGCCGGGACAGGGACTGGGAAGCTGTTTTTT. It yields the protein CASSLAAGTGTGKLFF.

The chain couples TRBV15 to TRBJ2-1; a weak D match, TRBD1 (5 bases). The ends were cut back, 0 bases at V and 5 bases at J, with 11 bases in the middle. The CDR3 has 15 amino acids. The V gene's germline CDR1 is LNHNV and CDR2 YYDKDF (reference sequence). The CDR3 spells CATSRDGAGNNEQFF. The CDR3 nucleotides read TGTGCCACCAGCAGAGATGGGGCAGGGAACAATGAGCAGTTCTTC.

The CDR3 spells CASTRGGTSGSYEQYF. DNA of the CDR3: TGTGCCAGCACGAGGGGAGGGACTAGCGGGAGCTACGAGCAGTACTTC. The chain has TRBV28 and TRBJ2-7; 14 bases line up with TRBD2. Trimming cost V 7 bases and J 3 bases; bases outside gene matches: 8. Germline loops: CDR1 MDHEN, CDR2 SYDVKM. The CDR3 runs to 16 residues.

This clone was counted once. This chain links TRBV5-1 with TRBJ2-1; TRBD2 agrees at 7 bases. Germline V lookup: CDR1 SGHRS, CDR2 YFSETQ. The CDR3 extends over 16 amino acids. J gave up 9 bases and V 4 bases, and 16 bases lay outside the gene matches. This CDR3 reads CASSPGLTVGIFEQFF. In DNA, the CDR3 is TGCGCCAGCAGCCCGGGACTAACAGTGGGTATATTTGAGCAGTTCTTC.

This clone was observed a single time. The chain recombines TRBV2 with TRBJ1-6; perhaps TRBD1 as D (6 bases). Germline assignment: CDR1 SNHLY and CDR2 FYNNEI. There are 15 residues in the CDR3. Trimming took off 6 bases at V and 4 bases at J, with 13 bases between the two ends. The CDR3 DNA reads as TGTGCCAGCAGCTCTACCGGACAGTATAATTCACCCCTCCACTTT. This encodes CASSSTGQYNSPLHF.

This clone has only a few counts. This chain connects TRBV6-4 to TRBJ2-1; D is perhaps TRBD2 (6 bases). The CDR3 extends over 15 amino acids. Germline CDR1 and CDR2: MRHNA and SNTAGT. Trimming removed 3 bases at V and 2 bases at J, with 11 bases between. The CDR3 is CASSELARTYNEQFF. The CDR3 DNA reads TGTGCCAGCAGTGAGCTAGCGAGGACCTACAATGAGCAGTTCTTC.

CDR3 bases: TGTGCCAGCAGTTACGGGACAGGGTACGCCTACGAGCAGTACTTC. Its protein product is CASSYGTGYAYEQYF. The chain uses TRBV27 and TRBJ2-7; 9 bases map to TRBD1. This CDR3 is built from 15 residues. V lost 4 bases and J lost 2; bases outside the gene matches: 6. Germline CDR1 MNHEY, CDR2 SMNVEV (reference sequence).

This clone has a handful of counts. This rearrangement joins TRBV2 to TRBJ2-5; D gene ambiguous. V was cut by 4 bases and J by 8 bases, with 11 bases left in between. The germline V gene encodes CDR1 SNHLY and CDR2 FYNNEI. The CDR3 runs to 12 residues. The CDR3 sequence: CASSGLSGTQYF. CDR3 DNA: TGTGCCAGCAGTGGACTGTCGGGTACCCAGTACTTC.

This chain joins TRBV29-1 and TRBJ2-7; D possibly corresponds to TRBD2 (7 bases). The CDR3 length is 15 residues. Germline-derived CDR1 and CDR2 are SQVTM and ANQGSEA. Trimming took 2 bases from V and 1 from J, leaving 15 bases between them. The CDR3 DNA sequence: TGCAGCGTTGAAAGGCGGGAGAGGGGGTCCTACGAGCAGTACTTC. Residues: CSVERRERGSYEQYF.

The chain recombines TRBV5-4 with TRBJ2-5; unclear D gene. V was shortened by 0 bases and J by 2 bases, with 5 bases between the two germline ends. This CDR3 is 13 amino acids long. The germline V gene has CDR1 SGHNT and CDR2 YYREEE (reference sequence). CDR3 coding DNA: TGTGCCAGCAGCTTGGCCCAACAAGAGACCCAGTACTTC. This encodes CASSLAQQETQYF.

The rearrangement joins TRBV15 to TRBJ2-2, with 12 bases lining up with TRBD2. Trimming removed 5 bases from V and 6 bases from J; junction bases left unmatched: 13. CDR1 and CDR2 (germline): LNHNV, YYDKDF (reference sequence). The CDR3 has 18 residues. The CDR3 here is CATSPPGGLAGISGELFF. Written as DNA, the CDR3 is TGTGCCACCAGCCCCCCCGGAGGACTAGCGGGAATATCCGGGGAGCTGTTTTTT.

The rearrangement links TRBV5-4 to TRBJ1-2; tentatively, D is TRBD1 (5 bases). Between the trimmed V and J ends, which lost 4 bases and 8 bases, there was a span of 15 bases. CDR3 size: 13 residues. CDR1 and CDR2 from the germline V gene are SGHNT and YYREEE (reference sequence). CDR3 in amino acids: CASSHRGGVGYTF. The CDR3 DNA is TGTGCCAGCAGCCACCGGGGGGGGGTCGGCTACACCTTC.

The J gene is TRBJ2-7, the V gene TRBV10-1, with a possible D match to TRBD1 (6 bases). The CDR3 spans 14 residues. Germline V gives CDR1 WNHNN, CDR2 SYGVQD (reference sequence). The V end was cut by 2 bases, the J end by 4 bases, with 12 bases between. This chain's CDR3 is CASSEGTNRYEQYF. DNA of the CDR3: TGCGCCAGCAGTGAGGGGACAAACCGATACGAGCAGTACTTC.

The table lists this clone with a few counts. The chain couples TRBV4-2 to TRBJ2-3; 13 nucleotides match TRBD2. The CDR3 contains 16 residues. Trimming removed 0 bases from V and 4 bases from J; junction bases left unmatched: 1. CDR1 and CDR2 from the germline V gene are LGHNA and YNFKEQ. The CDR3, as DNA: TGTGCCAGCAGCCAAGATACTAGCGGGGGGGCAGATACGCAGTATTTT. Translating it yields CASSQDTSGGADTQYF.

V usage is TRBV28 and J usage is TRBJ1-1; 11 bases agree with TRBD1. The germline V gene has CDR1 MDHEN and CDR2 SYDVKM. Trimming took 4 bases from V and 10 from J; bases not matched to a gene: 11. The CDR3 has 15 amino acids. The CDR3, as DNA: TGTGCCAGCAGTTCCAGTGGGACAGGGGGGCTGGGAGCTTTCTTT. This gives the protein CASSSSGTGGLGAFF.

This sequence joins TRBV2 and TRBJ1-3, with TRBD1 as a possible D gene (5 bases). Per the germline V gene, CDR1 is SNHLY and CDR2 is FYNNEI. CDR3 length equals 14 residues. The germline V and J ends were trimmed by 9 bases and 3 bases, with 15 bases remaining between them. In nucleotides, the CDR3 is TGTGCCAGTCAGCCCGACAGTGGTGGAAACACCATATATTTT. Protein sequence: CASQPDSGGNTIYF.

This clone was observed a single time. The chain joins TRBV21-1 to TRBJ2-4; the table gives TRBD1 as D, unverified against the DNA. TRBV21-1 is a documented pseudogene. This CDR3 has 17 amino acids. CDR3 sequence: CASSKVFGPLAKNIQYF. CDR3 DNA: TGTGCCAGCAGCAAAGTTTTTGGCCCATTAGCCAAAAACATTCAGTACTTC.

The chain uses TRBV11-2 and TRBJ1-6, with 10 bases identical to TRBD1. This CDR3 is 17 amino acids long. After removal of 5 bases from V and 0 bases from J, the junction contained 4 bases not matched to a gene. Germline lookup yields CDR1 SGHAT and CDR2 FQNNGV. CDR3 nucleotide sequence: TGTGCCAGCAGCGGACAGGGGGGGAGCTCCTATAATTCACCCCTCCACTTT. Translating gives CASSGQGGSSYNSPLHF.